Listed below are T cell receptor beta chains from one sample, sequenced in a study of T cell repertoires in cytomegalovirus infection. TCRdb re-called the reads with MiXCR, one entry per CDR3 protein. The sample has roughly 990,000 distinct CDR3 sequences; less than 40% are singletons. Which antigens these TCRs recognize remains unknown. The specimen was cultured CD8+ T cells from PBMCs, collected from culture after CMV antigen stimulation. Receptors were obtained from a human donor in good health (CMV status not recorded). Some clones in this sample may be carry-over from other donors' samples. The conserved cysteine and the conserved F or W are not part of the CDR3 here.

v_call: TRBV19; cdr3_aa: ASSMGGYDYYGYT
v_call: TRBV10-3; cdr3_aa: AIREETAGLYEQY
v_call: TRBV6-6; cdr3_aa: ASRAGEAF
v_call: TRBV9; cdr3_aa: ASSFSGVGGDGYT
v_call: TRBV6-5; cdr3_aa: ASRSSSGGYGEKLF
v_call: TRBV9; cdr3_aa: ASSVRIAGAKDTQY
v_call: TRBV7-9; cdr3_aa: ASSLTEPNSPLH
v_call: TRBV27; cdr3_aa: ASSLSFLSMGYT
v_call: TRBV5-1; cdr3_aa: ASSLASRGEYNEQF
v_call: TRBV7-9; cdr3_aa: ASQADGWQETQY
v_call: TRBV12-3/TRBV12-4; cdr3_aa: ASREPSGKNIQY
v_call: TRBV20-1; cdr3_aa: SAREWNLNRGRGGSPLH
v_call: TRBV7-9; cdr3_aa: ASSLVGGGATSPFEAF